A selection of T cell receptor beta chains follows, all from one sample in a study of identical twins. TCRdb re-analysed the 5' RACE reads in MiXCR, keeping a single row per CDR3 protein. The sample shows hundreds of thousands of distinct CDR3 sequences, around 8.6% of them seen only once. These same records also appear under a second study, on yellow fever vaccine responses in identical twins.

The sequenced sample was PBMCs. These receptors were obtained from a young woman in good health. The CDR3 runs from the conserved cysteine through the conserved F or W. A D gene is named only where the DNA matches it firmly. Expanded clones get a size class; other rows say once, few or many, or leave the size out.

NA TRBD1 TRBJ2-4 TRBV3-1 TGTGCCAGCAGCCAAGAAAGTACAGGGGGCCCCTACAAAAACATTCAGTACTTC CASSQESTGGPYKNIQYF
many TRBD1 TRBJ1-5 TRBV6-6 TGTGCCAGCAGCGGACAGGGGGACCAGCCCCAGCATTTT CASSGQGDQPQHF
few TRBD1 TRBJ2-1 TRBV7-2 TGTGCCAGCAGCACCTTTACAGGGGTCTGGGGCAATGAGCAGTTCTTC CASSTFTGVWGNEQFF
few TRBD1 TRBJ1-2 TRBV20-1 TGCAGTGCTAGAGATTCGGAGGGGACAGGCCGCTACACCTTC CSARDSEGTGRYTF
many TRBD2 TRBJ2-3 TRBV29-1 TGCAGCGTGTATGGGGCTAGCGGCCTCACAGATACGCAGTATTTT CSVYGASGLTDTQYF
NA TRBD2 TRBJ2-5 TRBV7-2 TGTGCCAGCAGCTTATCTGCGGGGGGGAAAGAGACCCAGTACTTC CASSLSAGGKETQYF
NA NA TRBJ2-7 TRBV20-1 TGCAGTGCCCAAACAGCACCGATCTCCTACGAGCAGTACTTC CSAQTAPISYEQYF
NA TRBD2 TRBJ2-1 TRBV20-1 TGCAGTGCTAGCCCGGGACTAGCGGGAGGTACCAATGAGCAGTTCTTC CSASPGLAGGTNEQFF
NA TRBD2 TRBJ2-5 TRBV9 TGTGCCAGCAGCGGCCGAGCCGGACTAGACCAAGAGACCCAGTACTTC CASSGRAGLDQETQYF
NA NA TRBJ1-6 TRBV12-3/TRBV12-4 TGTGCCAGCAGTCCCCGGGGTAATTCACCCCTCCACTTT CASSPRGNSPLHF
many NA TRBJ1-1 TRBV7-2 TGTGCCAGCAGAGGGGACCCGACGAACACTGAAGCTTTCTTT CASRGDPTNTEAFF
few NA TRBJ2-7 TRBV20-1 TGCAGTGCTAGAGATCGGCAAGCGGCTCCCGAGCAGTACTTC CSARDRQAAPEQYF
NA NA TRBJ2-7 TRBV4-3 TGCGCCAGCAGCCAAGATAACGACTATTCGTACGAGCAGTACTTC CASSQDNDYSYEQYF
many TRBD2 TRBJ2-7 TRBV12-3/TRBV12-4 TGTGCCAGCAGTGCCGGACTAGCGGGGCTATCCTACGAGCAGTACTTC CASSAGLAGLSYEQYF
few NA TRBJ1-2 TRBV12-3/TRBV12-4 TGTGCCAGCAGTGCGGGGAGGGGCTACACCTTC CASSAGRGYTF
many NA TRBJ1-5 TRBV12-3/TRBV12-4 TGTGCCAGCAGTTTATCAGGGATCAATCAGCCCCAGCATTTT CASSLSGINQPQHF
many NA TRBJ2-5 TRBV12-5 TGTGCTAGTGGCCCCGAGGCAGGGGCCCCCCAAGAGACCCAGTACTTC CASGPEAGAPQETQYF